A single sample gave rise to the 9 T cell receptor beta chains below, sequenced in a study of OX40 agonist ivuxolimab in advanced cancers. Produced via immunoSEQ multiplex PCR; TCRdb's table is partial and in-frame only. The table shows approximately 80,000 clones, with less than 95% occurring only once. This sample comprised CD4+ or CD8+ T cells sorted from blood, obtained in a trial of the OX40 agonist ivuxolimab. Every receptor here comes from an adult with an advanced solid tumor such as melanoma, head and neck, liver or kidney cancer.

To note about this clone: This sample also contains other DNA sequences that code for the same CDR3. The chain uses TRBV18 and TRBJ2-7; D is unresolved. Trimming shortened V by 3 bases and J by 0 bases, and 6 bases separated the two germline ends. This CDR3 spans 13 amino acids. From germline, CDR1 is KGHSH and CDR2 LQKENI. The CDR3 spells CASSPADSYEQYF. As DNA, the CDR3 is TGTGCCAGCTCACCGGCTGACTCCTACGAGCAGTACTTC.

The CDR3 here is CASSLRGAGQPQHF. CDR3 DNA sequence: TGTGCCAGCAGTTTAAGAGGGGCAGGACAGCCCCAGCATTTT. The chain joins TRBV27 to TRBJ1-5, with D perhaps TRBD1 (5 bases). Trimming shortened V by 2 bases and J by 7 bases, and 12 bases separated the two germline ends. Germline CDR1 reads MNHEY; CDR2 reads SMNVEV (reference sequence). The CDR3 spans 14 residues.

This chain joins TRBV6-1 and TRBJ2-1; D not certain. The CDR3 is 10 amino acids. Germline V gives CDR1 MNHNS, CDR2 SASEGT. The germline V and J ends were trimmed by 10 bases and 8 bases, with 9 bases remaining between them. The CDR3 DNA is TGTGCCATTCAGGTCGATGAGCAGTTCTTC. This sequence encodes CAIQVDEQFF.

This chain joins TRBV7-8 and TRBJ2-3; TRBD1 aligns across 8 bases. V was clipped by 5 bases and J by 5 bases; unmatched bases: 0. This CDR3 comprises 12 residues. Germline CDR1 SGHVS, CDR2 FQNEAQ. The CDR3 bases are TGTGCCAGCAGCGGACAGGGAGATACGCAGTATTTT. Translating gives CASSGQGDTQYF.

This chain joins TRBV28 and TRBJ1-5, with D unresolved. Trimming cost V 2 bases and J 5 bases, with 7 bases left between them. Per the germline V gene, CDR1 is MDHEN and CDR2 is SYDVKM. The CDR3 contains 13 residues. The CDR3 spells CASSLPGDQPQHF. The CDR3 DNA reads as TGTGCCAGCAGTTTACCAGGTGATCAGCCCCAGCATTTT.

The V call is TRBV7-9, the J call TRBJ2-5; D not certain. The germline V and J ends were trimmed by 5 bases and 2 bases, with 18 bases remaining between them. The length of the CDR3 is 16 residues. The V gene's germline CDR1 is SEHNR and CDR2 FQNEAQ (reference sequence). The CDR3 DNA sequence: TGTGCCAGCAGCCCAAGGCCCGACACGGCTCAAGAGACCCAGTACTTC. Protein product: CASSPRPDTAQETQYF.

The rearrangement links TRBV11-2 to TRBJ2-1, with D possibly being TRBD2 (6 bases). There are 11 residues in the CDR3. V was pared by 5 bases and J by 10 bases, with 9 bases between. CDR1 is SGHAT and CDR2 is FQNNGV in the germline V gene. The CDR3 coding sequence is TGTGCCAGCAGCCCCCTAGCGGAGCAGTTCTTC. Protein sequence: CASSPLAEQFF.

V and J are TRBV4-1 and TRBJ1-3, with 9 bases lining up with TRBD1. The CDR3 is 16 residues long. Germline V lookup: CDR1 MGHRA, CDR2 YSYEKL. V trimming: 1 base; J trimming: 2 bases; junction bases outside the gene matches: 3. CDR3 amino acids: CASSQGDRVAGNTIYF. The CDR3 nucleotides are TGCGCCAGCAGCCAAGGGGACAGGGTTGCTGGAAACACCATATATTTT.

V is TRBV15 and J is TRBJ1-3; D may be TRBD1 (6 bases). V dropped 5 bases and J dropped 4 bases, with 6 bases sitting between them. The CDR3 is 12 residues long. Germline loops: CDR1 LNHNV, CDR2 YYDKDF (reference sequence). The CDR3 bases are TGTGCCACCAGCGACAGGGGAAACACCATATATTTT. Amino acids: CATSDRGNTIYF.